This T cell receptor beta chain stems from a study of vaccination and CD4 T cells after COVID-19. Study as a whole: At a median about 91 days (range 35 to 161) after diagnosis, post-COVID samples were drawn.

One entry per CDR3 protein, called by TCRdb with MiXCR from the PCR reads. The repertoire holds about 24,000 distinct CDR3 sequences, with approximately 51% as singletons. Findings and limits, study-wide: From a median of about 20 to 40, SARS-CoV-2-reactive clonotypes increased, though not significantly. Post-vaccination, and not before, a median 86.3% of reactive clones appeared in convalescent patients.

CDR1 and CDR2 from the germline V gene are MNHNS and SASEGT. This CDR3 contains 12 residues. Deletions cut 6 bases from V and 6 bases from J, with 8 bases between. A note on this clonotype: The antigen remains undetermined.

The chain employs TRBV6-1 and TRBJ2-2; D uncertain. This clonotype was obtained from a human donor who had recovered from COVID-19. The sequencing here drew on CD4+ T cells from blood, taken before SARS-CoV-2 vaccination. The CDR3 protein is CASRPQAGELFF. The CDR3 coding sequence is TGTGCCAGCAGGCCTCAGGCCGGGGAGCTGTTTTTT.